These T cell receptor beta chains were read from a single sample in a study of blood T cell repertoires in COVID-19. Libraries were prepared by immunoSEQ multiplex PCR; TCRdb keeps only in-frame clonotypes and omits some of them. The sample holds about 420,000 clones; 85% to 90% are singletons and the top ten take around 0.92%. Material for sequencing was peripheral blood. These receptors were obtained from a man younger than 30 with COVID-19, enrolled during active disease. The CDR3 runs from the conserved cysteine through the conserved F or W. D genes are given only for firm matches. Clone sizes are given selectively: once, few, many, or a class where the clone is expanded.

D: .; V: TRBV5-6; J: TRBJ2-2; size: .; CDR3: CASSLKWLRNENTGELFF; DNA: TGTGCCAGCAGCTTGAAGTGGTTGCGGAACGAGAACACCGGGGAGCTGTTTTTT
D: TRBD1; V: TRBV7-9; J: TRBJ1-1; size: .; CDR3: CASSTDRGHPVNTEAFF; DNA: TGTGCCAGCAGCACGGACAGGGGACATCCAGTGAACACTGAAGCTTTCTTT
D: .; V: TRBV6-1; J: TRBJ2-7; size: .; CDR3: CASSTVRGKQYF; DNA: TGTGCCAGCAGTACCGTGAGGGGGAAGCAGTACTTC
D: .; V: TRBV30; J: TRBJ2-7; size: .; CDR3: CAWSPGFEQYF; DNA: TGTGCCTGGAGTCCGGGATTCGAGCAGTACTTC
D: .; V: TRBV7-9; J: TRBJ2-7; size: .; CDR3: CASSLSAASYEQYF; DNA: TGTGCCAGCAGCTTATCCGCGGCCTCCTACGAGCAGTACTTC
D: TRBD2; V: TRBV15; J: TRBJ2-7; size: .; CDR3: CATSRDLGGSYEQYF; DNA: TGTGCCACCAGCAGAGATCTCGGGGGGTCCTACGAGCAGTACTTC
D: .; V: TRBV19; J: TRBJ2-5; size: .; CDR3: CASSIPRGGETQYF; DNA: TGTGCCAGTAGTATACCTCGTGGAGGAGAGACCCAGTACTTC
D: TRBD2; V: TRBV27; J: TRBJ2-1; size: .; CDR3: CASSLSSGGTYEQFF; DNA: TGTGCCAGCAGTTTATCGAGCGGGGGGACGTATGAGCAGTTCTTC
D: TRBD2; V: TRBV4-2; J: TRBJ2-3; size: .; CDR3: CASSQGTSGSADTQYF; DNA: TGTGCCAGCAGCCAGGGGACTAGCGGGAGTGCAGATACGCAGTATTTT
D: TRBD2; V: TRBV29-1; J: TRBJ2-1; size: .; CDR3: CSVRAGGRNEQFF; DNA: TGCAGCGTTCGAGCGGGAGGCCGCAATGAGCAGTTCTTC
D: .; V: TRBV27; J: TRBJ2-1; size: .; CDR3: CASSRTARRYNEQFF; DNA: TGTGCCAGCAGTAGGACGGCCCGGAGGTACAATGAGCAGTTCTTC
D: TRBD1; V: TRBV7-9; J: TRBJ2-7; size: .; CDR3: CASSTRQGAAEQYF; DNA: TGTGCCAGCAGCACCCGACAGGGTGCGGCCGAGCAGTACTTC
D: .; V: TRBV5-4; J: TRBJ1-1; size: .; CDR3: CATHDGGIEAFF; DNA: TGTGCCACCCACGATGGGGGCATTGAAGCTTTCTTT
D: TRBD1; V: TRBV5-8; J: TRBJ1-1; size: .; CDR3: CASSRQGVVFF; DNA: TGTGCCAGCTCCAGACAGGGGGTTGTTTTCTTT
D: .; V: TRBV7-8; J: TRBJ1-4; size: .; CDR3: CASSLARERADEKLFF; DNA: TGTGCCAGCAGCTTAGCGCGCGAGAGGGCTGATGAAAAACTGTTTTTT
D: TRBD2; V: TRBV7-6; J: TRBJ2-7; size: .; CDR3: CASSLSGSVDEQYF; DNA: TGTGCCAGCAGTCTTAGCGGGAGTGTCGACGAGCAGTACTTC
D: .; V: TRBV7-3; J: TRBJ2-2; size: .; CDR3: CASSQSGTGELFF; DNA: TGTGCCAGCAGCCAAAGCGGCACCGGGGAGCTGTTTTTT
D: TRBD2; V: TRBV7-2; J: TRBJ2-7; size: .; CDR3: CASSFASGAYEQYF; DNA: TGTGCCAGCAGCTTCGCTAGCGGGGCCTACGAGCAGTACTTC
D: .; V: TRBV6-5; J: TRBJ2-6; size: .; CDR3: CASRSGANVLTF; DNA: TGTGCCAGCCGCTCTGGGGCCAACGTCCTGACTTTC
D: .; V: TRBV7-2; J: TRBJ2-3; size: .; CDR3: CASSWLAGPYTDTQYF; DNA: TGTGCCAGCAGCTGGCTGGCGGGACCTTACACAGATACGCAGTATTTT
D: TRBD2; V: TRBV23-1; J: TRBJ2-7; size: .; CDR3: CASSHFGLAGVLHEQYF; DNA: TGCGCCAGCAGTCACTTCGGACTAGCGGGAGTTCTGCACGAGCAGTACTTC
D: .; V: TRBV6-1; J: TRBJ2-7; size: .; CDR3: CASSDGLETYEQYF; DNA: TGTGCCAGCAGTGATGGACTTGAGACCTACGAGCAGTACTTC
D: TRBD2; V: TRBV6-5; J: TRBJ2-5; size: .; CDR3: CASSYGTSRVETQYF; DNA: TGTGCCAGCAGTTACGGGACTAGCCGAGTGGAGACCCAGTACTTC
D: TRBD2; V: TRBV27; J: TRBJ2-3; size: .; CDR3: CASSLSGLVGTDTQYF; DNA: TGTGCCAGCAGTTTATCGGGACTAGTCGGCACAGATACGCAGTATTTT
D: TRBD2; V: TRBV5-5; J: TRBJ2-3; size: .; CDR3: CASTRGGTQYF; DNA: TGTGCCAGCACCCGGGGGGGAACGCAGTATTTT
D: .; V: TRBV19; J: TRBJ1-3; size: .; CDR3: CASSSLHSTIGNTIYF; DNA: TGTGCCAGTAGTAGTCTTCACAGTACAATCGGAAACACCATATATTTT
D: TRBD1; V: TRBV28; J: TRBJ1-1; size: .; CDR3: CASSSGQGWEAFF; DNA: TGTGCCAGCAGCTCTGGACAGGGTTGGGAAGCTTTCTTT
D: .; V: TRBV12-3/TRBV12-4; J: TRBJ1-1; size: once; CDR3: CASSERGREVAFF; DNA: TGTGCCAGCAGTGAGAGGGGAAGGGAGGTAGCTTTCTTT
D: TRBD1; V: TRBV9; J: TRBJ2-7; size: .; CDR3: CASSVRDRGSEQYF; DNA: TGTGCCAGCAGCGTCCGGGACAGGGGAAGTGAGCAGTACTTC
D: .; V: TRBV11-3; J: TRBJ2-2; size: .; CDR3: CASSTRGPRGTGELFF; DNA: TGTGCCAGCAGTACACGGGGTCCCCGTGGGACCGGGGAGCTGTTTTTT
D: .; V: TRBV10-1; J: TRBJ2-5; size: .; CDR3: CASSALLQETQYF; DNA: TGCGCCAGCAGTGCTCTCCTCCAAGAGACCCAGTACTTC
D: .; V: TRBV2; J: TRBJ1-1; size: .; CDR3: CASSELTEAFF; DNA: TGTGCCAGCAGTGAACTTACTGAAGCTTTCTTT
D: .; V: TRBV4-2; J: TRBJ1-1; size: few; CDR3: CASSPKIGGEAFF; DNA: TGTGCCAGCAGCCCTAAGATCGGGGGTGAAGCTTTCTTT
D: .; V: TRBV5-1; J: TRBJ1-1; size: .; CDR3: CASSSGGTGGRGAFF; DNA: TGCGCCAGCAGCTCCGGGGGTACAGGAGGTCGGGGAGCTTTCTTT
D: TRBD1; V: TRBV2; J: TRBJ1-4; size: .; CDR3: CASSSTGGLTNEKLFF; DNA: TGTGCCAGCAGTTCGACAGGGGGCTTGACTAATGAAAAACTGTTTTTT
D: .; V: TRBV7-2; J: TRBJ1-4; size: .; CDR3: CASSFLGRGEKLFF; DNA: TGTGCCAGCAGCTTCTTAGGGAGGGGTGAAAAACTGTTTTTT
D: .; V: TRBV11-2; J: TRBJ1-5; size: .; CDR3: CASSLVRDQPQHF; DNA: TGTGCCAGCAGCTTAGTCAGGGATCAGCCCCAGCATTTT
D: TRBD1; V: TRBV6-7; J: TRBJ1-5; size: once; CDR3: CASSYSPLDREGGRRNQPQHF; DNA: TGTGCCAGCAGTTACTCGCCCTTGGACAGGGAAGGCGGTCGTCGCAATCAGCCCCAGCATTTT
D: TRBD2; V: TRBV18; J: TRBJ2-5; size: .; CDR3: CASSPWTSGTETQYF; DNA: TGTGCCAGCTCACCATGGACTAGCGGGACTGAGACCCAGTACTTC
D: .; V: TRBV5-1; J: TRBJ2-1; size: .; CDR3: CASSQQGPEQFF; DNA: TGCGCCAGCAGCCAACAGGGACCTGAGCAGTTCTTC
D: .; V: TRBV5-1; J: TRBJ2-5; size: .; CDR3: CASSPGGRRETQYF; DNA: TGCGCCAGCAGCCCCGGGGGACGCCGAGAGACCCAGTACTTC
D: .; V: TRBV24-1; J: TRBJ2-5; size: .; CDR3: CATSDQSGTPRETQYF; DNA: TGTGCCACCAGTGATCAATCCGGGACTCCGCGGGAGACCCAGTACTTC
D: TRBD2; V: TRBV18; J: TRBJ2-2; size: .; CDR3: CASSPLPSGGHGELFF; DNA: TGTGCCAGCTCACCACTGCCTAGCGGAGGCCACGGGGAGCTGTTTTTT
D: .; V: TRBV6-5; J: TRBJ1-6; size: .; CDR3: CASTRNLNSPLHF; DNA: TGTGCCAGTACTCGAAACCTTAATTCACCCCTCCACTTT
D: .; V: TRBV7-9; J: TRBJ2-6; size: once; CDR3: CASSNSDRQSSGANVLTF; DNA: TGTGCCAGCAGTAATTCCGACAGGCAAAGCTCTGGGGCCAACGTCCTGACTTTC
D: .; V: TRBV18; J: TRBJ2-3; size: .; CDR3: CASSPLQGAMADTQYF; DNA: TGTGCCAGCTCACCATTACAGGGCGCGATGGCCGATACGCAGTATTTT
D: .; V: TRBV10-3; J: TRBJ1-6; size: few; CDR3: CAISESSGEKPLHF; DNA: TGTGCCATCAGTGAGTCGTCTGGGGAGAAACCCCTCCACTTT